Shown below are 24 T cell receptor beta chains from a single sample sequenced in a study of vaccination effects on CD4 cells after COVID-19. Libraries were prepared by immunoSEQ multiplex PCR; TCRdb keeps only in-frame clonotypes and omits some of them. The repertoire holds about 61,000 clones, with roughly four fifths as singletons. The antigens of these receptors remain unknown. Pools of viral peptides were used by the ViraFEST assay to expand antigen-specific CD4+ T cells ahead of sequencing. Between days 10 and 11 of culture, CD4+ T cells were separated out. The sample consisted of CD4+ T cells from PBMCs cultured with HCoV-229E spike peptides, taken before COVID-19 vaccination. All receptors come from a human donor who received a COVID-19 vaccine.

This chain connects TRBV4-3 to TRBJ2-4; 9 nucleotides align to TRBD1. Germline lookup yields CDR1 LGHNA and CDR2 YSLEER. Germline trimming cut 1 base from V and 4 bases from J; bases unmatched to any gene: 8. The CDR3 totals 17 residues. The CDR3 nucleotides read TGCGCCAGCAGCCAAGCGAACTTAGGGACAGGGAAAAACATTCAGTACTTC. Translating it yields CASSQANLGTGKNIQYF.

CDR3 in amino acids: CSVGVGRGTEAFF. The CDR3 nucleotides are TGCAGCGTTGGGGTAGGAAGGGGCACTGAAGCTTTCTTT. The chain couples TRBV29-1 to TRBJ1-1, with D possibly TRBD1 on 5 matching bases. CDR3 length equals 13 residues. Trimming removed 4 bases from V and 4 bases from J, with 13 bases in between. Germline CDR1 and CDR2: SQVTM and ANQGSEA.

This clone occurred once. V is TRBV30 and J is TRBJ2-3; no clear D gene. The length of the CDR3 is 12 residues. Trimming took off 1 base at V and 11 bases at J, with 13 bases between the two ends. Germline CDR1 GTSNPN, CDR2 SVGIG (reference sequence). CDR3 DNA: TGTGCCTGGAGTGCTGAGGCGACGGGGCAGTATTTT. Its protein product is CAWSAEATGQYF.

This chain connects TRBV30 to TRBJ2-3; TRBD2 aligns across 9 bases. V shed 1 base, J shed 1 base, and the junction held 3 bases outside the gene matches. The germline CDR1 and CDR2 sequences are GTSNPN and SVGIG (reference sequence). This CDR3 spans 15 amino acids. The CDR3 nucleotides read TGTGCCTGGAGTGCGGAGCGGGGGGGCACAGATACGCAGTATTTT. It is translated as CAWSAERGGTDTQYF.

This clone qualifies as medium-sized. The DNA of the CDR3 is TGTGCCAGCAGCGTCGGGACAGGCGCCACTGAAGCTTTCTTT. It translates to CASSVGTGATEAFF. The chain recombines TRBV11-1 with TRBJ1-1; 8 bases map to TRBD1. The germline CDR1 and CDR2 sequences are SGHAT and FQDESV (reference sequence). The CDR3 is made up of 14 amino acids. Unmatched junction bases numbered 6, after V lost 5 bases and J lost 4 bases.

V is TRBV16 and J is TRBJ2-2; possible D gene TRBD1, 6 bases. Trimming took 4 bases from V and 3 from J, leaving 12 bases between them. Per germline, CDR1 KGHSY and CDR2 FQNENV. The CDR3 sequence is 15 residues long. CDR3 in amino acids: CASSRGAGDTGELFF. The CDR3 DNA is TGTGCCAGCAGCCGAGGAGCAGGGGACACCGGGGAGCTGTTTTTT.

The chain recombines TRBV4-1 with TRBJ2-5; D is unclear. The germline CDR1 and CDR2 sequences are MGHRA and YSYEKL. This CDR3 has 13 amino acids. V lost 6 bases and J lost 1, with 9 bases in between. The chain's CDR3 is CASRRALQETQYF. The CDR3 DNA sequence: TGCGCCAGCAGAAGAGCGCTCCAAGAGACCCAGTACTTC.

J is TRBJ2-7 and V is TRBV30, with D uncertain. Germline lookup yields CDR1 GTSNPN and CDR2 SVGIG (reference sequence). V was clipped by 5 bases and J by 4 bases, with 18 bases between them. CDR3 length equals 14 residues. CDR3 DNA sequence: TGTGCCTGGTCTAAGAATGGACCCTTTTACGAGCAGTACGTC. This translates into CAWSKNGPFYEQYV.

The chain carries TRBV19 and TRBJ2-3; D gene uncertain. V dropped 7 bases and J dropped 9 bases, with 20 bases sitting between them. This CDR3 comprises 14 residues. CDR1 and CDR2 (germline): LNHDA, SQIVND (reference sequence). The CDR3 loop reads CASTREADGGTQYF. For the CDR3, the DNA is TGTGCCAGTACCCGCGAGGCCGATGGTGGAACGCAGTATTTT.

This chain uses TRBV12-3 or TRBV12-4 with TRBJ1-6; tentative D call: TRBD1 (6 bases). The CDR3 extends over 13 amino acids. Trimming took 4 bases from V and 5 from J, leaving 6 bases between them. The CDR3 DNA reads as TGTGCCAGCAGTTACAGGGATAATTCACCCCTCCACTTT. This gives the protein CASSYRDNSPLHF.

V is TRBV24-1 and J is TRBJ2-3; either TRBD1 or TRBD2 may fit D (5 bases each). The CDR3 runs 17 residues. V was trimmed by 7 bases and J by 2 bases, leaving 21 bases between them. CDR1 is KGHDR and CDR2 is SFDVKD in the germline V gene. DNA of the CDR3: TGTGCCACCAGGGGGGAAGCCGGGAAGCCCCACACAGATACGCAGTATTTT. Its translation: CATRGEAGKPHTDTQYF.

The CDR3 spells CASLSSQATDTQYF. The CDR3 DNA is TGTGCCAGCCTCTCTAGCCAAGCTACAGATACGCAGTATTTT. The chain is built from TRBV3-1 (or the pseudogene TRBV3-2) and TRBJ2-3; D may be TRBD2 (5 bases). This CDR3 is 14 amino acids long. The ends were cut back, 8 bases at V and 3 bases at J, with 15 bases in the middle. CDR1 is LGHDT and CDR2 is YNNKEL in the germline V gene (reference sequence).

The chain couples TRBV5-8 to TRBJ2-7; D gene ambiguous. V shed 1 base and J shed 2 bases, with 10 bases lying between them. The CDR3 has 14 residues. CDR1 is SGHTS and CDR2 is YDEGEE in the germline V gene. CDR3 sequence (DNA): TGTGCCAGCAGCTTGTATAGGGTGGCCTACGAGCAGTACGTC. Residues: CASSLYRVAYEQYV.

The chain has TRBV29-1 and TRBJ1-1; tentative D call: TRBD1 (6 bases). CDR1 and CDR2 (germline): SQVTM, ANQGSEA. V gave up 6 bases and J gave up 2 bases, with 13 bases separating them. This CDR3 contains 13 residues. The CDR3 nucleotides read TGCAGCGTCTCGGGGGGGCAAAACACTGAAGCTTTCTTT. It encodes CSVSGGQNTEAFF.

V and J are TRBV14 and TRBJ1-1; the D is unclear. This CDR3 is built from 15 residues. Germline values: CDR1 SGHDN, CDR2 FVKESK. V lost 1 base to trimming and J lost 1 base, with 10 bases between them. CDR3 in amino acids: CASSQGLTGNTEAFF. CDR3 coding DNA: TGTGCCAGCAGCCAAGGTCTCACCGGGAACACTGAAGCTTTCTTT. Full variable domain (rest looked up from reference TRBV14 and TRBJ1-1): EAGVTQFPSHSVIEKGQTVTLRCDPISGHDNLYWYRRVMGKEIKFLLHFVKESKQDESGMPNNRFLAERTGGTYSTLKVQPAELEDSGVYFCASSQGLTGNTEAFFGQGTRLTVV.

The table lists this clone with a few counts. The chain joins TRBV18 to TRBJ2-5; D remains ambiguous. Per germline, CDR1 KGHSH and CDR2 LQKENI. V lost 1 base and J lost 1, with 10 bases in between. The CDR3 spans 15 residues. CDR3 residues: CASSPLAGFQETQYF. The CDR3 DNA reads TGTGCCAGCTCACCACTGGCAGGATTCCAAGAGACCCAGTACTTC.

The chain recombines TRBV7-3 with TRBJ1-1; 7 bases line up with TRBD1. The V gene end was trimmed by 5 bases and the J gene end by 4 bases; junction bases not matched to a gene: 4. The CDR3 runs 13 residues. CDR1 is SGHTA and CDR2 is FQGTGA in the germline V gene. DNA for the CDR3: TGTGCCAGCAGCAAACAGGGGAGCACTGAAGCTTTCTTT. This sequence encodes CASSKQGSTEAFF.

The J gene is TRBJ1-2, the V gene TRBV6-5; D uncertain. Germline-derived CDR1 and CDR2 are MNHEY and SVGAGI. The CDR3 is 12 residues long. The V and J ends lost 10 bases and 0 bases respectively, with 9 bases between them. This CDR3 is CATRQTNYGYTF. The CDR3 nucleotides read TGTGCCACCCGTCAGACTAACTATGGCTACACCTTC.

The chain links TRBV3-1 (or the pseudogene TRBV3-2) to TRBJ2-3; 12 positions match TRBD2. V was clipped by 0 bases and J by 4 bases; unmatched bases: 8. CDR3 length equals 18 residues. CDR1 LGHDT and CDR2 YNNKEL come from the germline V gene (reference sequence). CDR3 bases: TGTGCCAGCAGCCAAGATCTAGCGGGGGGGCCGGGGGCAGATACGCAGTATTTT. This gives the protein CASSQDLAGGPGADTQYF.

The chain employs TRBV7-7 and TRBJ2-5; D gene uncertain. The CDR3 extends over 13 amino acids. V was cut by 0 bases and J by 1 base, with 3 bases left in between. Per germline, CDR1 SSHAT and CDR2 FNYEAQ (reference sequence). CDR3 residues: CASSLAAQETQYF. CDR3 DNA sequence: TGTGCCAGCAGCTTAGCAGCCCAAGAGACCCAGTACTTC.

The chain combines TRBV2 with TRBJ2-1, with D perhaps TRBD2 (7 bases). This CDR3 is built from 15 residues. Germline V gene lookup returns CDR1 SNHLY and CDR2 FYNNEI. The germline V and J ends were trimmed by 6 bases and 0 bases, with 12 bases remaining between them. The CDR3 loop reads CASSGLGGSYNEQFF. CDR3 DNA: TGTGCCAGCAGCGGACTAGGGGGCTCCTACAATGAGCAGTTCTTC. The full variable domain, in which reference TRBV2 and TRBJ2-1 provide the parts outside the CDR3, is EPEVTQTPSHQVTQMGQEVILRCVPISNHLYFYWYRQILGQKVEFLVSFYNNEISEKSEIFDDQFSVERPDGSNFTLKIRSTKLEDSAMYFCASSGLGGSYNEQFFGPGTRLTVL.

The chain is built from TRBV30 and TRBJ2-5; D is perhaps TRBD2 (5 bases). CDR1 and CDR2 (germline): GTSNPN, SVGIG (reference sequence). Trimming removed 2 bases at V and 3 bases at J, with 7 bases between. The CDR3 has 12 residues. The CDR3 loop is CAWSPGKETQYF. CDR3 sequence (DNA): TGTGCCTGGAGTCCCGGGAAAGAGACCCAGTACTTC. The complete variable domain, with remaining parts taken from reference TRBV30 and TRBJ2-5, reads SQTIHQWPATLVQPVGSPLSLECTVEGTSNPNLYWYRQAAGRGLQLLFYSVGIGQISSEVPQNLSASRPQDRQFILSSKKLLLSDSGFYLCAWSPGKETQYFGPGTRLLVL.

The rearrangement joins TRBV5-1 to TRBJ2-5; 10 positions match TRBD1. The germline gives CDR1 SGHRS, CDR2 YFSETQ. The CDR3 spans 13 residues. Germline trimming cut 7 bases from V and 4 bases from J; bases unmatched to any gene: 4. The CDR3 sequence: CASRQGARETQYF. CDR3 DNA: TGCGCCAGCCGACAGGGGGCAAGAGAGACCCAGTACTTC.

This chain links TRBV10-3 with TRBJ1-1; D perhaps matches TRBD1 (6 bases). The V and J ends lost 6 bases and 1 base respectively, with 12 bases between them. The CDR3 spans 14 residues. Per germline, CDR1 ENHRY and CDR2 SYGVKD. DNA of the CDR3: TGTGCCATCAGACTAGGACAGCAGAACACTGAAGCTTTCTTT. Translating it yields CAIRLGQQNTEAFF.